This T cell receptor beta chain was sequenced in a study of Ad26.COV2.S vaccination and SARS-CoV-2 variants. Overall study results and limits: Following vaccination, spike-specific CD8+ and CD4+ T cell responses reportedly exhibited substantial breadth.

Clones were sequenced by immunoSEQ multiplex PCR, and TCRdb holds only the in-frame ones, with some missing. The sample contains hundreds of thousands of clones, around 89% of which appear only once. Described treatment: some 20 received Ad26.COV2.S at low or high dose, single or two shots; 5 received placebo; per-sample allocation not given. The samples date from day 63 after the first vaccine or placebo injection. Remarks on this clone: As yet, its antigen is unknown.

This sequence originates from a person between 18 and 65 years old who received the Ad26.COV2.S COVID-19 vaccine or a placebo. The material sequenced was peripheral blood, taken in a trial of Ad26.COV2.S vaccine versus placebo.

The CDR3 bases are TGCGCCAGCAGCCGGATCCTTGGGCCAGGGTCATACAATGAGCAGTTCTTC. Translating it yields CASSRILGPGSYNEQFF. V gene TRBV4-3 combines with J gene TRBJ2-1; TRBD1 might be the D (5 bases). Trimming cost V 4 bases and J 4 bases, with 20 bases left between them. The CDR3 covers 17 residues. From germline, CDR1 is LGHNA and CDR2 YSLEER.